This T cell receptor beta chain was sequenced in a study of molecular identifiers for immune sequencing clone quantification (dated by TCRdb to 2016 to 2019). General notes on the study: For a replicate experiment, RNA from approximately 20,000 or 100,000 naive CD8 T cells was divided into five aliquots, of which four were sequenced. This methods study benchmarked molecular-identifier clustering-based TCR repertoire sequencing (MIDCIRS) and TCR RNA copy counting, using CD8 T cells to do so. The full study reports these points: Highly expanded clone sizes could be underestimated if identical TCR molecules share a barcode. Spiked-in Jurkat TCR RNA (10 copies' worth), which is not part of the donor repertoire, was contained in the naive libraries. In CMV-specific effector cells, over 97% of molecules were held by clones above 20 RNA copies, whereas under 1% of molecules were held by such clones in naive cells. Even against a background of one million naive CD8 T cells, spiked-in Jurkat TCR RNA amounting to a single cell's worth was reported to be detectable. When barcode sub-clustering was omitted, TCR diversity was inflated by chimeric consensus sequences, with chimeras reaching as high as 47%. Modeling indicated about 3 TCR RNA copies recovered per cell, compared with about ten by digital PCR, which implies a capture efficiency of 25% to 35%.

The library was generated by PCR. Sequencing was performed on an Illumina HiSeq 4000. Bulk TCR libraries were made following a previously described method, with the TCR primers given in Table S5. Total RNA was purified with the Qiagen AllPrep DNA/RNA kit. Reads from multiple sequencing runs of the same library were pooled before analysis. The original methods were these. Reads were retained only if their TCR constant sequence matched exactly, and those retained reads were trimmed to 150 nt and grouped according to their 12-nt molecular barcodes. Reads inside each barcode group were sub-clustered using a 15% Levenshtein threshold, and a quality-weighted consensus sequence was constructed for each RNA molecule. Non-functional sequences were excluded, and lower-count sequences lying one edit away from another sequence were also excluded. Based on a fit of two negative binomial distributions, barcode sub-clusters having less than 20% of the maximum read count were discarded. Using fastp trimming at Q25 and MiXCR clonotype assembly, TCRdb reanalyzed the public sequencing data and kept in-frame beta chains. Identical CDR3 proteins give one entry, which carries the most common genes and DNA. It is TCRdb's table, rather than the study itself, that gives the V and J calls and clone size. The sample table shows around 470,000 distinct CDR3 sequences, and 20% to 25% are seen once. The ten largest clonotypes hold around 0.84% of the sample.

Naive CD8 T cell libraries were made from roughly 20,000 to 1,000,000 sorted cells using 10%, 30% or 50% of purified RNA. Naive CD8 T cells, defined as CD8+CD4-CCR7+CD45RA+, were FACS-sorted into RLT Plus buffer on a BD FACSAria II. To test detection sensitivity, Jurkat RNA equal to around 11 TCR copies was added to samples of about 20,000-1,000,000 naive CD8 T cells. Enrichment of CD8 T cells was performed with RosetteSep CD8+ T Cell Enrichment Cocktail and Ficoll-Paque, after which ACK red cell lysis was carried out. This clonotype was counted ten times or more. Its binding antigen is unknown. Base-call qualities are not available, and no considerably larger clone is one nucleotide away. Deletion took 7 bases off V and 2 bases off J, with a span of 16 bases between the germline ends. The germline V gene specifies SGHAT as CDR1 and FQNNGV as CDR2. The CDR3 has 15 amino acids, counting the end cysteine and phenylalanine. Left in the record is the CDR3 DNA by itself, 45 bases read in frame from the first base.

The TCR comes from a human donor in good health. Some libraries in this study had Jurkat cell RNA spiked in. The rearrangement combines TRBV11-2 with TRBJ2-3, with a weak D call of TRBD1 (6 bases match). The sample taken for sequencing was naive CD8+ T cells from blood, with Jurkat cell RNA spiked in. Explained via the paper, the cell subset or site label denotes: FACS-sorted CD8+CD4-CCR7+CD45RA+ naive T cells. CDR3 protein: CASTQGARDTDTQYF. Here is the DNA: TGTGCCAGCACACAGGGAGCGAGAGACACAGATACGCAGTATTTT.